This T cell receptor (beta chain) was identified during a study of blood T cell repertoires in COVID-19 (dated by TCRdb to the early 2020s). Regarding the research as a whole: Collaborator samples came from the United States, Italy and Spain and covered acute and convalescent phases of COVID-19. A freely available public database, intended as a resource for researchers studying the immune response to SARS-CoV-2, is where the repertoires were released. The prospective study material was composed of cDNA or gDNA derived from T cells, B-cell-depleted T cells, or PBMCs. Nearly every sample came with metadata listing a de-identified subject ID, COVID-19 status, age in years and sex. Samples came from the ongoing ImmuneRACE study (first 160 participants) plus 1,254 subjects from 6 global collaborators. Where available, HLA class I and class II types were taken from metadata supplied by the sample provider and were not determined by assay-based typing. The dataset comprised deeply sampled blood TCRbeta repertoires from subjects exposed to, actively infected with, or recovered from COVID-19. Study-wide findings and limitations: The quantity of clinical and demographic metadata differed by source and by participant and was supplied without curation.

Points on this clone: What this receptor recognizes is not known. Nothing much larger sits one base from this clone, and base qualities are not available.

From the germline V gene (reference sequence), CDR1 is LNHDA and CDR2 is SQIVND. From the cysteine through the phenylalanine, the CDR3 covers 13 amino acids. Of the read, only the CDR3 DNA is kept; its 39 bases are in frame from base 1. Germline trimming: 8 bases from V, 6 bases from J; junction bases outside gene matches: 7. In Seattle, one collaborating source enrolled patients while the infection was active and tracked those patients longitudinally over the course of disease. The collaborating institutions used their own protocols to collect whole blood in K2EDTA tubes. Collaborator samples were shipped for TCRbeta analysis as frozen whole blood, isolated PBMCs, or DNA extracted from either sample type. The immunoSEQ Assay, a bias-controlled multiplex PCR, was used to amplify TCRbeta CDR3 regions from genomic DNA. The source study handled its data this way. The number of nucleated cells in each sample was estimated by amplification of reference gene primers within the assay. Sequence reads were collapsed and filtered to measure the absolute abundance of every unique TCRbeta CDR3 rearrangement. For each sample, productive Simpson clonality was calculated by taking the square root of Simpson's diversity index across productive rearrangements. TCRdb obtained this table from immuneACCESS and retained in-frame rearrangements with V and J assigned. These tables miss some clones; where compared with another copy, unresolved V genes account for less than half of the shortfall, and the remainder is unexplained. The V and J calls and clone size were taken over from that table, and D and trimming were inferred from the DNA. This sample lists about 160,000 clones; 92% were detected once. The biggest ten clones account for 4.5% to 5% of the sample.

The clonotype originates from a young man with COVID-19, enrolled during active disease. Sequencing was done on a sample of peripheral blood. The chain links TRBV19 with TRBJ2-4; the central 7 bases match TRBD1. The DNA sequence is TGTGCCAGTGCAAGACAGGGTTTAAACATTCAGTACTTC. Its translation reads: CASARQGLNIQYF.